This T cell receptor beta chain was obtained from a study of OX40 agonist ivuxolimab in advanced cancers. Study-wide points: Normalized T-cell clonal expansion was also low in some nonresponders.

Assay used: immunoSEQ multiplex PCR; TCRdb lists only in-frame clones, some missing. Of some 70,000 clones in the sample, nearly 90% are singletons; the top ten hold under 1.5%. CDR3 length equals 18 residues. CDR1 and CDR2 from the germline V gene are MGHRA and YSYEKL. V shed 0 bases and J shed 0 bases, with 15 bases lying between them. A remark on this clone: Antigen unknown.

This sequence originates from an adult with an advanced solid tumor such as melanoma, head and neck, liver or kidney cancer. The chain couples TRBV4-1 to TRBJ1-5, with D hard to call. Sequenced here: CD4+ or CD8+ T cells sorted from blood, sampled in a trial of the OX40 agonist ivuxolimab. In DNA form, the CDR3 reads TGCGCCAGCAGCCAAGATCGTCCCAATCTTCCTAGCAATCAGCCCCAGCATTTT. Protein: CASSQDRPNLPSNQPQHF.